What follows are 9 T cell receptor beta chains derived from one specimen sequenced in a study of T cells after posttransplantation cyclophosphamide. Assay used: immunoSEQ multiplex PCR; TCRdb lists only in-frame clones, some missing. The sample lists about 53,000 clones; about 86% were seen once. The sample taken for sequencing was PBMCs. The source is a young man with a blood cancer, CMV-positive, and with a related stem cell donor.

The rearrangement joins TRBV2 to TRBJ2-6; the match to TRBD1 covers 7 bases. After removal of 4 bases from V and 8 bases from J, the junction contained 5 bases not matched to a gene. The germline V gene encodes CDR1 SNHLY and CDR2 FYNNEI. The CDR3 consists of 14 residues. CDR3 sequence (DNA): TGTGCCAGCAGTGTCCGGGGACAGCCCAACGTCCTGACTTTC. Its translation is CASSVRGQPNVLTF.

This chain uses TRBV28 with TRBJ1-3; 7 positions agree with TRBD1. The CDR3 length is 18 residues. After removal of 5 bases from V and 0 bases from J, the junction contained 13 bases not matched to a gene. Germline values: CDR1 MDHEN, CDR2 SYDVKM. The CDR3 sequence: CASSPLRDSQDSGNTIYF. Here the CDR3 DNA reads TGTGCCAGCAGTCCCCTTCGGGACAGCCAAGACTCTGGAAACACCATATATTTT.

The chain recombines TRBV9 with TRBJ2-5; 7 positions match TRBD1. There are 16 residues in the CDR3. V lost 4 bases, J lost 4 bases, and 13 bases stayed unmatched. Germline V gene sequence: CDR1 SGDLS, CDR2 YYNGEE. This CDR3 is CASSPSQGRSRETQYF. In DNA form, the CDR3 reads TGTGCCAGCAGCCCCTCACAGGGGAGAAGCCGAGAGACCCAGTACTTC.

The CDR3 here is CASSPPSGSNQPQHF. In DNA form, the CDR3 reads TGTGCCAGCAGCCCTCCGAGTGGTAGCAATCAGCCCCAGCATTTT. The chain couples TRBV2 to TRBJ1-5, with no clear D. The CDR3 contains 15 residues. CDR1 and CDR2 from the germline V gene are SNHLY and FYNNEI. V lost 6 bases to trimming and J lost 0 bases, with 12 bases between them.

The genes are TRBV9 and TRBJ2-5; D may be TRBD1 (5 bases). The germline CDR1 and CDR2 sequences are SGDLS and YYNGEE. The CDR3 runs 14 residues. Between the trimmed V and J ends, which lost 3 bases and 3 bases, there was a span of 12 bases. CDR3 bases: TGTGCCAGCAGCGGGGGCCTTAAGGAAGAGACCCAGTACTTC. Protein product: CASSGGLKEETQYF. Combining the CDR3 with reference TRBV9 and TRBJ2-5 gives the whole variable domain DSGVTQTPKHLITATGQRVTLRCSPRSGDLSVYWYQQSLDQGLQFLIQYYNGEERAKGNILERFSAQQFPDLHSELNLSSLELGDSALYFCASSGGLKEETQYFGPGTRLLVL.

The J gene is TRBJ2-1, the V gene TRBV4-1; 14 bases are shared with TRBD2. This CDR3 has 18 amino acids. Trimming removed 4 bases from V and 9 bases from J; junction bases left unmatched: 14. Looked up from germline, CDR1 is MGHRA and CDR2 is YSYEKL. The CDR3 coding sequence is TGCGCCAGCAGCCTTACCCACCCGACTAGCGGGAGGGGCACTGAGCAGTTCTTC. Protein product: CASSLTHPTSGRGTEQFF.

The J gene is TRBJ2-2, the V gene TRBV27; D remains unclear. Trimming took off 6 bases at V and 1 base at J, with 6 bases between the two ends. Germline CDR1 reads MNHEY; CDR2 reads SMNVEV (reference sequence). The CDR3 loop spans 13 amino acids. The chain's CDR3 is CASRAVNTGELFF. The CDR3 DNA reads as TGTGCCAGCAGGGCAGTGAACACCGGGGAGCTGTTTTTT.

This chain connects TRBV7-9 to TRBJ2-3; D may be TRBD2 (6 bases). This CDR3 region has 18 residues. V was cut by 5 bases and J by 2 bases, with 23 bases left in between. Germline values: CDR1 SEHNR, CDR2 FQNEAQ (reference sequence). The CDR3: CASSGGTRLRNITDTQYF. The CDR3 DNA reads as TGTGCCAGCAGCGGGGGGACTCGGTTAAGAAATATCACAGATACGCAGTATTTT.

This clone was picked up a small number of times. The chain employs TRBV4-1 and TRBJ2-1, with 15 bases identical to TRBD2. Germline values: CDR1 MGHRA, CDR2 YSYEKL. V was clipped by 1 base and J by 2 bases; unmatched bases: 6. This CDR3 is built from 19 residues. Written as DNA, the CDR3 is TGCGCCAGCAGCCAAGGAGGGACTAGCGGGAGGTCTCCCTACAATGAGCAGTTCTTC. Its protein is CASSQGGTSGRSPYNEQFF.